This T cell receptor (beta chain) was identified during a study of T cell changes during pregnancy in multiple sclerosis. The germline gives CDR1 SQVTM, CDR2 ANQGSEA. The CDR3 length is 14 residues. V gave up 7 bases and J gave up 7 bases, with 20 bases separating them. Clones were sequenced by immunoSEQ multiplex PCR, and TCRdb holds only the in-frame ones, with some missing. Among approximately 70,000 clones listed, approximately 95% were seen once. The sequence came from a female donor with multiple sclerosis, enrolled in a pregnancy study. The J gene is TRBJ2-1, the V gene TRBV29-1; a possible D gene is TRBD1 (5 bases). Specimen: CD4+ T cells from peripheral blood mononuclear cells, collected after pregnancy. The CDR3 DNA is TGCAGCGCTAGACAGTCAACAGTCGGAAATGAGCAGTTCTTC. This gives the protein CSARQSTVGNEQFF.